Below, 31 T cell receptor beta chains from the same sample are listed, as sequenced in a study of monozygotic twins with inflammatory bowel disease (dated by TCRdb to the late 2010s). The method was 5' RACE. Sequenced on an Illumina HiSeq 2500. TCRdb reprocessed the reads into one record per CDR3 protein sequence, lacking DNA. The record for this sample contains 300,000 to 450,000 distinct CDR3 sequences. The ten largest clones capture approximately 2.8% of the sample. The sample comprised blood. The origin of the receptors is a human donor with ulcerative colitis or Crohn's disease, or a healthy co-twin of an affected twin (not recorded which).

The CDR3 sequence: CASSFSGDGTDTQYF. This chain joins TRBV5-6 and TRBJ2-3; checking the TCRdb D call of TRBD1 is not possible without DNA. The CDR3 loop spans 15 amino acids. Germline V CDR1 and CDR2: SGHDT, YYEEEE.

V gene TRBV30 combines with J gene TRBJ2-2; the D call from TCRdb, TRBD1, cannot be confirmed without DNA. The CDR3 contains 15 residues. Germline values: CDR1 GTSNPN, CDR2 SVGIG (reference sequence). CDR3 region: CAWSFGTIRAGELFF.

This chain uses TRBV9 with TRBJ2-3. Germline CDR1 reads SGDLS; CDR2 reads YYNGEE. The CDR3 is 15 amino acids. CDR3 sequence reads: CASSVGPTTTDTQYF.

CDR3 amino acids: CASSLGGGRMFNEQFF. The rearrangement uses TRBV5-1 and TRBJ2-1; the TRBD1 assignment by TCRdb is unverifiable without DNA. The CDR3 is made up of 16 amino acids. CDR1 and CDR2 (germline): SGHRS, YFSETQ.

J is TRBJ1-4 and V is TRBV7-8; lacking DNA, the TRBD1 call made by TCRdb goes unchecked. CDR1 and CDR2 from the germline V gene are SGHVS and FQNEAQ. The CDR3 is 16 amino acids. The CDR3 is CASSFLGGATNEKLFF.

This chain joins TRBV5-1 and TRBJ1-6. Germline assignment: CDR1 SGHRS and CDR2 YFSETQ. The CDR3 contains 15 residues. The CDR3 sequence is CASSLAQGYNSPLHF.

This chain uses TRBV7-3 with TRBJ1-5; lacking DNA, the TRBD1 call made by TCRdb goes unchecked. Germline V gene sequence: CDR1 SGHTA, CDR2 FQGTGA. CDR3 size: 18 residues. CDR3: CASSLTGLDRSTHQPQHF. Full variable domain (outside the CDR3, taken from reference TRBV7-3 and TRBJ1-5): GAGVSQTPSNKVTEKGKYVELRCDPISGHTALYWYRQSLGQGPEFLIYFQGTGAADDSGLPNDRFFAVRPEGSVSTLKIQRTERGDSAVYLCASSLTGLDRSTHQPQHFGDGTRLSIL.

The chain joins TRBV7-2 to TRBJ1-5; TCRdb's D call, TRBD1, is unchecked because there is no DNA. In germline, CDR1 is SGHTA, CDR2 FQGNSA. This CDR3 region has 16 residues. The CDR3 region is CASSLDRGRGNQPQHF.

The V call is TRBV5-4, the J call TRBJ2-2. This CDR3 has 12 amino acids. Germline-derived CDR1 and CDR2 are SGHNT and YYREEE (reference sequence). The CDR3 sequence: CASSSTAGELFF.

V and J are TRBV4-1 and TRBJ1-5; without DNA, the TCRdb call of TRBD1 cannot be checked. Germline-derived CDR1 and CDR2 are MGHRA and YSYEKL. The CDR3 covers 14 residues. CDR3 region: CASSQSRGNQPQHF.

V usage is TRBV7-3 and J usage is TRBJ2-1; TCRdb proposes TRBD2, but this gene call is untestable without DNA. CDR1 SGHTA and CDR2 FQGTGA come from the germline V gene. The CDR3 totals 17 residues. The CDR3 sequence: CASSPRRGESGYNEQFF.

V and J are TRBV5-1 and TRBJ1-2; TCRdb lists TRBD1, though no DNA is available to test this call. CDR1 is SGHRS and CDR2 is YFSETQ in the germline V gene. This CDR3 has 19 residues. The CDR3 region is CASSSPSLGGDTSSYGYTF.

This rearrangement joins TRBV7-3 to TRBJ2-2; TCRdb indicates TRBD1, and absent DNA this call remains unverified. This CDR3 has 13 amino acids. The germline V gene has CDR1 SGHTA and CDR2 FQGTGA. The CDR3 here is CASSPGGHGELFF.

CDR3: CASSSTGWSYEQYF. The chain joins TRBV28 to TRBJ2-7. Germline V gene data show CDR1 as MDHEN and CDR2 as SYDVKM. The CDR3 consists of 14 residues. Looking up the rest from reference TRBV28 and TRBJ2-7 gives the full variable domain: DVKVTQSSRYLVKRTGEKVFLECVQDMDHENMFWYRQDPGLGLRLIYFSYDVKMKEKGDIPEGYSVSREKKERFSLILESASTNQTSMYLCASSSTGWSYEQYFGPGTRLTVT.

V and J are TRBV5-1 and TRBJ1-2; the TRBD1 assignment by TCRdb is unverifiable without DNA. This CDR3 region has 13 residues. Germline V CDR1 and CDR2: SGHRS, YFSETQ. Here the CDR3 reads CTSRERQSYGYTF.

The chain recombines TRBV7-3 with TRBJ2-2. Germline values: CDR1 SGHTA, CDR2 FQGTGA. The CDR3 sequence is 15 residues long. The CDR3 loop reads CASSFSGSETGELFF.

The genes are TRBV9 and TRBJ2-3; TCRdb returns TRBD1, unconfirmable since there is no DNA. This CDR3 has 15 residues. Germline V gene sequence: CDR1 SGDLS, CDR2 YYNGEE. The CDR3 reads CASSGGQGAADTQYF.

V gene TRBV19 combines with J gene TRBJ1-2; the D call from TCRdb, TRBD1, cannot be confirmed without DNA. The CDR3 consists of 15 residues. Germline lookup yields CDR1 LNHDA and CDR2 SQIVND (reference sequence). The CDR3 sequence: CASSLSTGEYAGYTF.

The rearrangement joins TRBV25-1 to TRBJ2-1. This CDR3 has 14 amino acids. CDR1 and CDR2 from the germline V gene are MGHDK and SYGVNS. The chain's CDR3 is CASSARVNSNEQFF.

The CDR3 spells CASSKALGSYNEQFF. The chain has TRBV7-9 and TRBJ2-1; TCRdb returns TRBD2, unconfirmable since there is no DNA. Germline CDR1 and CDR2: SEHNR and FQNEAQ (reference sequence). CDR3 length equals 15 residues.

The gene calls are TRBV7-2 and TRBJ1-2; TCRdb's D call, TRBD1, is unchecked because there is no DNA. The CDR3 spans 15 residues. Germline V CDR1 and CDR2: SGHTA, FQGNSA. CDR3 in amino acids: CASSLSGTGLYGYTF.

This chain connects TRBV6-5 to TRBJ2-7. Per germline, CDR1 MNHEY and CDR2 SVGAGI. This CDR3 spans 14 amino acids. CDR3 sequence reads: CASSYGIPSYEQYF.

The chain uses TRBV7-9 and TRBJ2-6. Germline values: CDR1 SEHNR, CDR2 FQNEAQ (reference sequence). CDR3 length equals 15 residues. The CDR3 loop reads CASSRKDSGANVLTF.

The CDR3 here is CASSGKGQGGEELFF. The chain is built from TRBV12-3 or TRBV12-4 and TRBJ2-2; TCRdb's assignment of TRBD1 cannot be checked, as there is no DNA. The CDR3 length is 15 residues.

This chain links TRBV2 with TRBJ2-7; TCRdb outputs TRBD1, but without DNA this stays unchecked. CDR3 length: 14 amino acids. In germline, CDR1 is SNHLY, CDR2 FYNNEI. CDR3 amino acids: CASSGQGRSYEQYF.

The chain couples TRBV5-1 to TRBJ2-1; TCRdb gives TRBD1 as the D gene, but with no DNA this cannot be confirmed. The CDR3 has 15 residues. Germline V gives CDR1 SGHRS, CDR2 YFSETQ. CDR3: CASNPGQGTYNEQFF.

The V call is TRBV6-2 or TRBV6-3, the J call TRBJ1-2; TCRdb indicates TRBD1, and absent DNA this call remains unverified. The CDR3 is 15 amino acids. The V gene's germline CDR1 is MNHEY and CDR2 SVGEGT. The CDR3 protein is CASSYRGQAYYGYTF.

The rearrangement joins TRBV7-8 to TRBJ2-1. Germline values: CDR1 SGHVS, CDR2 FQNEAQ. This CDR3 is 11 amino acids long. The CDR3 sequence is CASSLQSEQFF.

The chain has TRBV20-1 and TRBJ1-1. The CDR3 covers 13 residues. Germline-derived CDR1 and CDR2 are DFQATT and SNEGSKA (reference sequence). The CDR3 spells CSARSGVNTEAFF.

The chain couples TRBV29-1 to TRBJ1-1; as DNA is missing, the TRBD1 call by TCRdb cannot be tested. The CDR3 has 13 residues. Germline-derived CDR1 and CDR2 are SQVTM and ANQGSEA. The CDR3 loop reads CSVGGTGGTEAFF.

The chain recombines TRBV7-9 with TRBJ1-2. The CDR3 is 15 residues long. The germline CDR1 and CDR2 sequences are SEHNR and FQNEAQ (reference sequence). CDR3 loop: CASSLRGEGYYGYTF. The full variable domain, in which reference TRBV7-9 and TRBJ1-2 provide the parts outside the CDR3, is DTGVSQNPRHKITKRGQNVTFRCDPISEHNRLYWYRQTLGQGPEFLTYFQNEAQLEKSRLLSDRFSAERPKGSFSTLEIQRTEQGDSAMYLCASSLRGEGYYGYTFGSGTRLTVV.